This T cell receptor beta chain emerged from a study of control samples from healthy donors and cancer patients. Data came from immunoSEQ multiplex PCR; TCRdb stores just in-frame clones and leaves some out. The sample has roughly 25,000 clones; approximately 91% are singletons. From germline, CDR1 is SGHTA and CDR2 FQGNSA. This CDR3 comprises 16 residues. V lost 5 bases, J lost 9 bases, and 14 bases stayed unmatched. The sequence derives from a man in his fifties with lung cancer. This chain uses TRBV7-2 with TRBJ2-3; 10 bases fit TRBD2. Material for sequencing was PBMCs. CDR3 loop: CASSVTASGGPRTQYF. CDR3 bases: TGTGCCAGCAGCGTGACGGCTAGCGGGGGTCCCCGGACGCAGTATTTT.